The clone carrying this TCR beta chain has a single count. Its antigen remains unknown. These data are taken from a study of T cell responses to AZD1222 COVID-19 vaccine. Findings and limits, study-wide: Reportedly, close to half of spike-specific TCRs are directed against unmutated variant regions. Mostly white British, mostly female donors; authors suggested clonal diversity may be underestimated.

CDR1 is LGHDT, CDR2 YNNKEL, per germline (reference sequence). This CDR3 contains 17 residues. Trimming cost V 4 bases and J 8 bases; bases outside gene matches: 17. The table came from immunoSEQ multiplex PCR; TCRdb's copy has only in-frame clones and leaves some out. The table has 100,000 or so clones, more than 75% seen once. The TCR was taken from an adult in good health. This sequence joins TRBV3-1 (or the pseudogene TRBV3-2) and TRBJ1-2, with 9 bases lining up with TRBD1. Sample: peripheral blood, taken on day 0 of MenACWY control vaccination. CDR3 nucleotide sequence: TGTGCCAGCAGCCTGCCGTTGGGTCCCGGGACAGGGATGGGCTACACCTTC. Amino acid sequence: CASSLPLGPGTGMGYTF.